The source of this TCR beta chain is a study of control samples from healthy donors and cancer patients. Repertoires were generated with immunoSEQ multiplex PCR, while TCRdb's copy carries only in-frame clones and drops some. Of around 140,000 clones in the sample, about 91% were seen once. The V and J ends lost 2 bases and 8 bases respectively, with 9 bases between them. This CDR3 has 13 amino acids. Germline assignment: CDR1 SGHTA and CDR2 FQGTGA. The sequence was obtained from a man aged 30-40 years in good health. The sample comprised blood. The chain combines TRBV7-3 with TRBJ2-2; D ambiguous. The CDR3 loop is CASSLVPEGELFF. As DNA, the CDR3 is TGTGCCAGCAGCTTAGTCCCTGAGGGGGAGCTGTTTTTT. Together with reference TRBV7-3 and TRBJ2-2, the CDR3 gives the full variable domain: GAGVSQTPSNKVTEKGKYVELRCDPISGHTALYWYRQSLGQGPEFLIYFQGTGAADDSGLPNDRFFAVRPEGSVSTLKIQRTERGDSAVYLCASSLVPEGELFFGEGSRLTVL.